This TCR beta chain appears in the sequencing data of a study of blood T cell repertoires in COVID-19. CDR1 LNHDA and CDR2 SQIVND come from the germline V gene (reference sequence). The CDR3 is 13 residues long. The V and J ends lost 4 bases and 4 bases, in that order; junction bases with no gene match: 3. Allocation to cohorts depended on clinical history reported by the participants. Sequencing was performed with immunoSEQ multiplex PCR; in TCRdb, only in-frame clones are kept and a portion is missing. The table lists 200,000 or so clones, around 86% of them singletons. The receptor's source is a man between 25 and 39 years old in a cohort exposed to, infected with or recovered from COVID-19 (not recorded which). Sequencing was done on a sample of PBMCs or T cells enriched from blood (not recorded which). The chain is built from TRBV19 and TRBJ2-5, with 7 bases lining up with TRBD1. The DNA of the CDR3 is TGTGCCAGTAGTAAACAGGGGTCAGAGACCCAGTACTTC. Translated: CASSKQGSETQYF.